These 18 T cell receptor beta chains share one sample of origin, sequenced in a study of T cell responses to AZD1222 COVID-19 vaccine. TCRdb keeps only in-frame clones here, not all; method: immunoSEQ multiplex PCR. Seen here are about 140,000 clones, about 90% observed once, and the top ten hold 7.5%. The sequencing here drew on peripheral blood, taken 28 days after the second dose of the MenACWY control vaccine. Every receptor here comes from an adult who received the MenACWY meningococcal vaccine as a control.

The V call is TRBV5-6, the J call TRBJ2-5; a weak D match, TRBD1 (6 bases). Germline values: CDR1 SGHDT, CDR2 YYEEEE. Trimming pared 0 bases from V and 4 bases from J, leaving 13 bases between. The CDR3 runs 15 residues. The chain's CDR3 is CASSLVLGARETQYF. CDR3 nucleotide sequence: TGTGCCAGCAGCTTGGTACTGGGGGCCAGAGAGACCCAGTACTTC.

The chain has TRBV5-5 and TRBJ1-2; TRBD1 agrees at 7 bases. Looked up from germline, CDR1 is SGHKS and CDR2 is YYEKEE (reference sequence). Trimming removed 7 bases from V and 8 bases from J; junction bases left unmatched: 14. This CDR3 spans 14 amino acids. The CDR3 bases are TGTGCCAGCGACCTCGGGACAGCGTCTATGGGCTACACCTTC. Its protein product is CASDLGTASMGYTF.

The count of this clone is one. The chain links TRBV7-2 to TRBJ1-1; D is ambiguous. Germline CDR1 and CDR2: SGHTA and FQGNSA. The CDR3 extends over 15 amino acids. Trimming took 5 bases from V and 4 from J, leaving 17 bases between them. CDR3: CASSTKSWRGTEAFF. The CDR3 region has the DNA TGTGCCAGCAGCACCAAGAGTTGGCGGGGCACTGAAGCTTTCTTT. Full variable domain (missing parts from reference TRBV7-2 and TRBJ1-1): GAGVSQSPSNKVTEKGKDVELRCDPISGHTALYWYRQSLGQGLEFLIYFQGNSAPDKSGLPSDRFSAERTGGSVSTLTIQRTQQEDSAVYLCASSTKSWRGTEAFFGQGTRLTVV.

The CDR3 reads CATKARDNEQFF. DNA of the CDR3: TGTGCCACCAAAGCGAGGGACAATGAGCAGTTCTTC. The chain combines TRBV15 with TRBJ2-1; a weak D match, TRBD2 (5 bases). The CDR3 totals 12 residues. V was cut by 7 bases and J by 5 bases, with 9 bases left in between. Germline V gene sequence: CDR1 LNHNV, CDR2 YYDKDF (reference sequence).

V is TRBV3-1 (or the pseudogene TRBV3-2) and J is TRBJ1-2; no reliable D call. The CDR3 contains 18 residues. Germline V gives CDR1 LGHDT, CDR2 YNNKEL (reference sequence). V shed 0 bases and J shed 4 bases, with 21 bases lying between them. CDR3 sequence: CASSQDHSEGLHFYGYTF. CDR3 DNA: TGTGCCAGCAGCCAAGATCACTCAGAAGGGCTCCACTTCTATGGCTACACCTTC.

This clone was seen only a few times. CDR3 nucleotide sequence: TGTGCCAGCAGCCCGACAGGAACCTCCTACGAGCAGTACTTC. As protein: CASSPTGTSYEQYF. The chain links TRBV3-1 (or the pseudogene TRBV3-2) to TRBJ2-7, with D maybe TRBD1 (6 bases). The CDR3 extends over 14 amino acids. Germline V gene data show CDR1 as LGHDT and CDR2 as YNNKEL (reference sequence). Deletions cut 4 bases from V and 0 bases from J, with 10 bases between.

In DNA form, the CDR3 reads TGTGCCAGCAGCGTAGACCACAGGGCCGGAGAAAAACTGTTTTTT. Translation gives CASSVDHRAGEKLFF. The chain employs TRBV9 and TRBJ1-4; D possibly corresponds to TRBD1 (6 bases). Germline V gives CDR1 SGDLS, CDR2 YYNGEE. The CDR3 is 15 residues long. V shed 0 bases and J shed 8 bases, with 14 bases lying between them.

For the CDR3, the DNA is TGTGCCAGCAGCCGGACTAGCGAGTACCAAGAGACCCAGTACTTC. It encodes CASSRTSEYQETQYF. This chain links TRBV7-2 with TRBJ2-5; TRBD2 matches at 9 bases. This CDR3 is built from 15 residues. After removal of 5 bases from V and 0 bases from J, the junction contained 4 bases not matched to a gene. The V gene's germline CDR1 is SGHTA and CDR2 FQGNSA.

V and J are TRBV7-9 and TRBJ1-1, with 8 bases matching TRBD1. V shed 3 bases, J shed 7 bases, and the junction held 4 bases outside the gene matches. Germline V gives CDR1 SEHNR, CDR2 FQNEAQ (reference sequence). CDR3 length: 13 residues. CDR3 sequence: CASSFRGQDEAFF. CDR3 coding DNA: TGTGCCAGCAGCTTCAGGGGGCAGGATGAAGCTTTCTTT.

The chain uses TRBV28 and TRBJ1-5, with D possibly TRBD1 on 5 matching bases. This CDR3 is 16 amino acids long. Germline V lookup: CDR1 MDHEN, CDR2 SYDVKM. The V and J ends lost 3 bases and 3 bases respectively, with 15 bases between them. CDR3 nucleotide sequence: TGTGCCAGCAGTTTTGGCCAGGGTGGTACCAATCAGCCCCAGCATTTT. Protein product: CASSFGQGGTNQPQHF.

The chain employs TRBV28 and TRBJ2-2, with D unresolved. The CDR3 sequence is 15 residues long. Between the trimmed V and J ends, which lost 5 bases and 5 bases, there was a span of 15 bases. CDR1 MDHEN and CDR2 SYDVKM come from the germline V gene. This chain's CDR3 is CASSPPIGSTGELFF. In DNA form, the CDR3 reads TGTGCCAGCAGTCCCCCTATTGGTTCGACCGGGGAGCTGTTTTTT.

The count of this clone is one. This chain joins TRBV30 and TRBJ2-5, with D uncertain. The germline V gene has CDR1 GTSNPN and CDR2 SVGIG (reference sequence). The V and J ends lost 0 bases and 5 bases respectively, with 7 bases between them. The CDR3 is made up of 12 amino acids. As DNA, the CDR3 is TGTGCCTGGAGTGTACTCGGGGAGACCCAGTACTTC. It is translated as CAWSVLGETQYF.

The CDR3, as DNA: TGTGCCAGCAGATTAAGGACAGGCTACAATGAGCAGTTCTTC. It is translated as CASRLRTGYNEQFF. This chain connects TRBV6-5 to TRBJ2-1; 7 bases are a match to TRBD1. This CDR3 is 14 amino acids long. The J segment lost 3 bases and the V segment lost 6 bases, leaving 5 bases of the junction unmatched. Germline CDR1 and CDR2: MNHEY and SVGAGI.

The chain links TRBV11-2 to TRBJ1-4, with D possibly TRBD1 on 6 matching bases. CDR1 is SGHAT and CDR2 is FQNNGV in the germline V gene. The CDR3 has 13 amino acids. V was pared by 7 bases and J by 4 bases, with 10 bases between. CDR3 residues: CASKGGGNEKLFF. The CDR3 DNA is TGTGCCAGCAAGGGGGGAGGTAATGAAAAACTGTTTTTT.

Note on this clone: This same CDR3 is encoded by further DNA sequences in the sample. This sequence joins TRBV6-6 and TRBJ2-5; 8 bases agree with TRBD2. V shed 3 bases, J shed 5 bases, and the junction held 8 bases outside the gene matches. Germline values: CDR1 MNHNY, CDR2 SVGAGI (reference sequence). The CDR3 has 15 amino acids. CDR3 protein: CASSYPGRGWETQYF. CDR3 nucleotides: TGTGCCAGCAGTTATCCCGGGAGGGGCTGGGAGACCCAGTACTTC.

CDR3 loop: CASSGEKGNQPQHF. In DNA, the CDR3 is TGTGCCAGCAGCGGCGAAAAGGGAAATCAGCCCCAGCATTTT. This chain connects TRBV7-9 to TRBJ1-5; D not certain. Germline CDR1 and CDR2: SEHNR and FQNEAQ (reference sequence). The CDR3 extends over 14 amino acids. V lost 5 bases, J lost 4 bases, and 12 bases lay in between.

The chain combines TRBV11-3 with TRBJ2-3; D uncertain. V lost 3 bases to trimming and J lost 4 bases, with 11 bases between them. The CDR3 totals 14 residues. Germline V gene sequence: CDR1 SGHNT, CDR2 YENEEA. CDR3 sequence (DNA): TGTGCCAGCAGCTTCTCCTCGATGTCAGATACGCAGTATTTT. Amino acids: CASSFSSMSDTQYF.

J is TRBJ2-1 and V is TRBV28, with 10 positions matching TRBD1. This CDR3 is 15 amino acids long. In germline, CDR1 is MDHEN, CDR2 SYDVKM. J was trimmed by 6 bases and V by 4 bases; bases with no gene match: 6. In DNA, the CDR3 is TGTGCCAGCAGTTCCCCGGACAGGGGGGTCAATGAGCAGTTCTTC. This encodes CASSSPDRGVNEQFF.